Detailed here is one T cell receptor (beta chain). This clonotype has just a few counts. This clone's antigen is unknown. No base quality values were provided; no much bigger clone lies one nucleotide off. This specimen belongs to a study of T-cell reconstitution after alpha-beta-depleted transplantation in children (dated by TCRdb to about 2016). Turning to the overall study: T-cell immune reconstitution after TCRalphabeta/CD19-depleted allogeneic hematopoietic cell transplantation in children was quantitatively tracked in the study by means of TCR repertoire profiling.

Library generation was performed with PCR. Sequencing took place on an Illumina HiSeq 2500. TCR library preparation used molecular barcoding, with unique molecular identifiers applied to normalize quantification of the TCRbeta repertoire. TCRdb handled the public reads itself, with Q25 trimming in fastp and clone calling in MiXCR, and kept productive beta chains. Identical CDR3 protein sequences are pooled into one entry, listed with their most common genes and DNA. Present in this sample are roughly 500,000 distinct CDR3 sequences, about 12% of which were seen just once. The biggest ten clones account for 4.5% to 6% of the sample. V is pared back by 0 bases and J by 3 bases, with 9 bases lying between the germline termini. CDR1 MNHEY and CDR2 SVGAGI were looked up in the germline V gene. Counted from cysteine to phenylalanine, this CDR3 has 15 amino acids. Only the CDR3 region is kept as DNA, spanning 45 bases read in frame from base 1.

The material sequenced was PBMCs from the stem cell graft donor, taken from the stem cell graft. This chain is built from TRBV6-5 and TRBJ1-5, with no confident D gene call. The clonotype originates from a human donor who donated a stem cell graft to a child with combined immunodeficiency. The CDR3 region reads CASSYSWRDNQPQHF. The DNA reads TGTGCCAGCAGTTACTCTTGGAGGGACAATCAGCCCCAGCATTTT.